This T cell receptor beta chain stems from a study of tumor-infiltrating lymphocytes in localized non-small cell lung cancer. Study at large: Tumor tissue and non-adjacent uninvolved lung came from each patient. Study-level points and caveats: Only some patients had TCR sequencing, depending on available tissue. T-cell fraction did not differ between immunotypes IM1 and IM2.

Repertoires were generated with immunoSEQ multiplex PCR, while TCRdb's copy carries only in-frame clones and drops some. The profile covers around 25,000 clones, with approximately 59% appearing a single time and around 5% taken by the ten largest. V was trimmed by 5 bases and J by 1 base, leaving 11 bases between them. CDR1 is MNHNS, CDR2 SASEGT, per germline. This CDR3 contains 14 residues. Comment on this clone: Its target is not known.

The gene calls are TRBV6-1 and TRBJ1-1; D is possibly TRBD1 (6 bases). The sequence came from a human donor with non-small cell lung cancer. Sequenced input: lung tumor tissue. The CDR3 DNA is TGTGCCAGCAGTCCCTGGACAGAGAACACTGAAGCTTTCTTT. Protein: CASSPWTENTEAFF.